Sequencing of this T cell receptor beta chain was carried out in a study of CD8+CD57+ T cells in acquired aplastic anemia. The CDR3 consists of 14 residues. Details on this clonotype: A clone one base away is much larger, so this may be a read error.

All patients picked for sequencing had shown, by flow cytometry, an expansion of CD8+CD57+ cells. It was genomic DNA that served as the template for profiling TCR beta VDJ and CDR3. TCRdb called the reads again in MiXCR, with one record for every CDR3 protein. Of 200,000 to 250,000 distinct CDR3 sequences detected, around 45% appear once; the ten largest clones hold 6.5% to 10%. The chain recombines TRBV12-3 or TRBV12-4 with TRBJ2-7, with D unresolved. The sample taken for sequencing was sorted CD4+, CD8+, or CD8+CD57+ T cells (not recorded which) from PBMCs. This sequence was found in a human donor with aplastic anemia. CDR3 residues: CASGLFPSSYEQYF. CDR3 DNA sequence: TGTGCCAGCGGTTTATTTCCAAGCTCCTACGAGCAGTACTTC.